A single sample gave rise to the 22 T cell receptor beta chains below, sequenced in a study of blood T cell repertoires in COVID-19. Generated by immunoSEQ multiplex PCR, the TCRdb table keeps only in-frame clones and is missing some. The sample gives approximately 260,000 clones, roughly 87% of which show up once; around 6% is in the top ten. Sequencing used PBMCs or T cells enriched from blood (not recorded which). Every receptor here comes from a woman younger than 45 with acute COVID-19.

This clone was seen more than once but under ten times. The chain combines TRBV10-3 with TRBJ1-1; tentatively, D is TRBD1 (6 bases). CDR1 is ENHRY, CDR2 SYGVKD, per germline. V gave up 4 bases and J gave up 4 bases, with 13 bases separating them. The CDR3 extends over 14 amino acids. DNA for the CDR3: TGTGCCATCAGTGGGAACCGGGACATCACTGAAGCTTTCTTT. Its protein is CAISGNRDITEAFF.

V and J are TRBV6-6 and TRBJ1-3; D not resolved. This CDR3 comprises 13 residues. Trimming stripped 4 bases from V and 4 bases from J, with 8 bases between. Germline CDR1 and CDR2: MNHNY and SVGAGI (reference sequence). CDR3: CASSSTGGNTIYF. CDR3 bases: TGTGCCAGCAGTTCGACGGGGGGAAACACCATATATTTT.

The chain employs TRBV7-9 and TRBJ2-1, with 13 bases aligning to TRBD2. Germline CDR1 is SEHNR and CDR2 is FQNEAQ (reference sequence). The junction had 14 bases not matched to a gene; V was cut back by 3 bases and J by 15 bases. The CDR3 spans 16 residues. CDR3 residues: CASSFTELAGGPLRFF. For the CDR3, the DNA is TGTGCCAGCAGCTTCACCGAACTAGCGGGAGGGCCTCTGCGGTTCTTC.

The chain links TRBV7-9 to TRBJ1-4, with a tentative D call TRBD1 (6 bases). Germline-derived CDR1 and CDR2 are SEHNR and FQNEAQ (reference sequence). The CDR3 extends over 15 amino acids. Trimming stripped 0 bases from V and 6 bases from J, with 11 bases between. The CDR3 nucleotides are TGTGCCAGCAGCTTAGCCGACAGGAGGTATGAAAAACTGTTTTTT. Amino acids: CASSLADRRYEKLFF.

Only one count was recorded for this clone. In nucleotides, the CDR3 is TGTGCCAGCAGCTTAATCGGGACAGGGGGCGTTGGCTACACCTTC. This translates into CASSLIGTGGVGYTF. This chain connects TRBV7-9 to TRBJ1-2, with TRBD1 matching over 12 bases. The germline gives CDR1 SEHNR, CDR2 FQNEAQ (reference sequence). The junction had 5 bases not matched to a gene; V was cut back by 2 bases and J by 7 bases. This CDR3 comprises 15 residues.

The CDR3: CASSPSPRLAGGGGTDTQYF. In nucleotides, the CDR3 is TGTGCCAGCTCACCCTCGCCGCGACTAGCGGGGGGTGGCGGCACAGATACGCAGTATTTT. This chain connects TRBV18 to TRBJ2-3, with 13 bases matching TRBD2. With 3 bases clipped from V and 1 base from J, the junction kept 13 bases outside the gene matches. The length of the CDR3 is 20 residues. Germline V CDR1 and CDR2: KGHSH, LQKENI.

V and J are TRBV29-1 and TRBJ1-2; a possible D gene is TRBD1 (5 bases). From germline, CDR1 is SQVTM and CDR2 ANQGSEA. The V end lost 5 bases, the J end lost 8 bases, and 21 bases lay between the germline ends. CDR3 length equals 14 residues. CDR3 amino acids: CSVSGDVEWAGYTF. The CDR3 coding sequence is TGCAGCGTTTCGGGGGACGTGGAGTGGGCGGGCTACACCTTC.

The rearrangement joins TRBV2 to TRBJ1-4, with a tentative D call TRBD1 (6 bases). This CDR3 has 12 amino acids. Germline V lookup: CDR1 SNHLY, CDR2 FYNNEI. V lost 8 bases and J 5 bases, leaving 9 bases between the germline ends. CDR3 bases: TGTGCCAGCCAGGGGACGAATGAAAAACTGTTTTTT. Its translation: CASQGTNEKLFF.

The V gene is TRBV27, the J gene TRBJ2-1; D remains ambiguous. The germline CDR1 and CDR2 sequences are MNHEY and SMNVEV (reference sequence). The CDR3 extends over 13 amino acids. V was cut by 4 bases and J by 5 bases, with 9 bases left in between. For the CDR3, the DNA is TGTGCCAGCAGTTCCCCTCCTAACAATGAGCAGTTCTTC. Its protein product is CASSSPPNNEQFF.

As concerns this clone: The same CDR3 also results from other DNA sequences found in this sample. The V gene is TRBV7-9, the J gene TRBJ1-1; 7 bases match TRBD1. Trimming took 5 bases from V and 2 from J; bases not matched to a gene: 8. The CDR3 sequence is 15 residues long. The germline CDR1 and CDR2 sequences are SEHNR and FQNEAQ (reference sequence). CDR3 loop: CASSHRQGANTEAFF. DNA for the CDR3: TGTGCCAGCAGCCATAGACAGGGCGCAAACACTGAAGCTTTCTTT.

This clone turned up a few times. The CDR3 is CASSVEDTAFDYTF. CDR3 nucleotide sequence: TGTGCCAGCAGCGTAGAGGACACCGCCTTTGACTACACCTTC. The rearrangement joins TRBV9 to TRBJ1-2, with D possibly matching TRBD1 (5 bases). Germline CDR1 reads SGDLS; CDR2 reads YYNGEE. The V end was cut by 0 bases, the J end by 10 bases, with 16 bases between. There are 14 residues in the CDR3.

The chain joins TRBV29-1 to TRBJ2-7, with TRBD2 matching 10 bases. Germline V CDR1 and CDR2: SQVTM, ANQGSEA. CDR3 length equals 14 residues. V dropped 3 bases and J dropped 3; count of bases not matched to a gene: 5. Here the CDR3 reads CSVDQLAGLYEQYF. The CDR3 DNA sequence: TGCAGCGTTGATCAACTAGCGGGGCTCTACGAGCAGTACTTC.

The chain's CDR3 is CASSVGQSSYEQYF. In DNA form, the CDR3 reads TGTGCCAGCAGCGTGGGACAGAGCTCCTACGAGCAGTACTTC. J is TRBJ2-7 and V is TRBV9, with 7 bases identical to TRBD1. The CDR3 totals 14 residues. Per germline, CDR1 SGDLS and CDR2 YYNGEE. V was clipped by 2 bases and J by 0 bases; unmatched bases: 2.

The chain has TRBV11-2 and TRBJ2-7, with D hard to call. Trimming stripped 5 bases from V and 1 base from J, with 24 bases between. Germline lookup yields CDR1 SGHAT and CDR2 FQNNGV. The CDR3 runs 18 residues. The chain's CDR3 is CASSQKPISTSRSYEQYF. In DNA, the CDR3 is TGTGCCAGCAGCCAAAAGCCCATCTCGACGAGCAGGTCCTACGAGCAGTACTTC.

The chain links TRBV7-6 to TRBJ2-1; 10 bases are a match to TRBD1. The CDR3 totals 15 residues. Losses at the gene ends were 5 bases for V and 5 bases for J; bases not matched to a gene: 6. Germline V CDR1 and CDR2: SGHVS, FNYEAQ. CDR3: CASSPTDRGNNEQFF. CDR3 in DNA: TGTGCCAGCAGCCCAACGGACAGGGGGAACAATGAGCAGTTCTTC.

This sequence joins TRBV19 and TRBJ1-5, with 7 positions matching TRBD1. With V trimmed by 3 bases and J by 3 bases, 8 bases remained unmatched. Germline V lookup: CDR1 LNHDA, CDR2 SQIVND (reference sequence). This CDR3 is 16 amino acids long. The CDR3 here is CASSIPRQGNNQPQHF. The CDR3 nucleotides read TGTGCCAGTAGTATTCCCCGACAGGGAAACAATCAGCCCCAGCATTTT.

The chain joins TRBV27 to TRBJ2-7; 12 nucleotides agree with TRBD2. This CDR3 region has 14 residues. The junction had 7 bases not matched to a gene; V was cut back by 6 bases and J by 7 bases. Germline loops: CDR1 MNHEY, CDR2 SMNVEV (reference sequence). The CDR3 DNA reads TGTGCCAGCAGACGGACTAGCGGGATGGGTGAGCAGTACTTC. Amino acids: CASRRTSGMGEQYF.

The rearrangement links TRBV9 to TRBJ2-1; TRBD2 agrees at 9 bases. Losses at the gene ends were 2 bases for V and 3 bases for J; bases not matched to a gene: 0. Germline V gene lookup returns CDR1 SGDLS and CDR2 YYNGEE. This CDR3 is 14 amino acids long. CDR3 sequence: CASSVSGSYNEQFF. CDR3 nucleotide sequence: TGTGCCAGCAGCGTTAGCGGGAGCTACAATGAGCAGTTCTTC.

The chain is built from TRBV19 and TRBJ1-1, with TRBD1 identical over 8 bases. V was pared by 1 base and J by 0 bases, with 4 bases of the junction left unmatched. The germline gives CDR1 LNHDA, CDR2 SQIVND (reference sequence). The CDR3 runs 16 residues. The CDR3 loop is CASSIGQGWMNTEAFF. The CDR3 region has the DNA TGTGCCAGTAGTATAGGACAGGGGTGGATGAACACTGAAGCTTTCTTT.

In DNA form, the CDR3 reads TGTGCCAGCTCTCTCGGACAGGGGGCGAAAACTGAAGCTTTCTTT. Translated, it gives CASSLGQGAKTEAFF. This rearrangement joins TRBV18 to TRBJ1-1; 11 bases map to TRBD1. V lost 6 bases and J lost 5; bases outside the gene matches: 8. This CDR3 comprises 15 residues. Germline V lookup: CDR1 KGHSH, CDR2 LQKENI.

V usage is TRBV2 and J usage is TRBJ2-5; 12 bases are a match to TRBD2. The CDR3 covers 20 residues. CDR1 and CDR2 from the germline V gene are SNHLY and FYNNEI. With V trimmed by 6 bases and J by 2 bases, 19 bases remained unmatched. The CDR3 region has the DNA TGTGCCAGCAGCGGACTAGCGGGATGGAGCCGCGGAGCCTATCAAGAGACCCAGTACTTC. It is translated as CASSGLAGWSRGAYQETQYF.

The chain has TRBV6-1 and TRBJ2-1; 10 bases are shared with TRBD2. Germline V lookup: CDR1 MNHNS, CDR2 SASEGT. The CDR3 length is 16 residues. V gave up 2 bases and J gave up 2 bases; unmatched junction bases: 3. The CDR3, as DNA: TGTGCCAGCAGTGAATCTAGCGGGAGTCCCTACAATGAGCAGTTCTTC. It translates to CASSESSGSPYNEQFF.